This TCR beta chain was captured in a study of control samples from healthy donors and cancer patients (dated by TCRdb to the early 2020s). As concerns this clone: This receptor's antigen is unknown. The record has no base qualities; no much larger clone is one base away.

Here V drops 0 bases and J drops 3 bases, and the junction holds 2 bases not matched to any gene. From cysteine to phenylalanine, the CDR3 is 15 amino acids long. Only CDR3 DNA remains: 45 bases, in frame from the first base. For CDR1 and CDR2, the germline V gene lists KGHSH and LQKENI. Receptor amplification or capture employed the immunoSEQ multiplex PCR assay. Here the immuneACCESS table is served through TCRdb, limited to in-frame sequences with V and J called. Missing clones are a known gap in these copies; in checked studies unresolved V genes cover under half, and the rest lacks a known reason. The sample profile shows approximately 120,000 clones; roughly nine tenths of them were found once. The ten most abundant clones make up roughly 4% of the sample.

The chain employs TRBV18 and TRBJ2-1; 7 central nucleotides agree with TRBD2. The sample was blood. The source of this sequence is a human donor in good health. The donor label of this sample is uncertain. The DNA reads TGTGCCAGCTCACCACCGGGAGGGGACTACAATGAGCAGTTCTTC. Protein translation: CASSPPGGDYNEQFF.